The 30 T cell receptor beta chains below come from one sample, sequenced in a study of blood T cells in healthy people across ages. Next came a second PCR, run for about 7 to 12 cycles, which used a sample-barcoded 5' primer along with a J-beta primer mix. TCRdb reprocessed the 5' RACE reads with MiXCR, giving one entry per CDR3 protein. Found here are about 780,000 distinct CDR3 sequences, around 50% of them singletons; the top ten hold about a sixth. Material: blood. The receptors here all came from a man of 80 years or more in good health.

The chain couples TRBV20-1 to TRBJ2-7, with 7 bases aligning to TRBD2. The CDR3 contains 15 residues. Germline CDR1 and CDR2: DFQATT and SNEGSKA (reference sequence). Losses at the gene ends were 2 bases for V and 0 bases for J; bases not matched to a gene: 7. CDR3 bases: TGCAGTGCTAGAACTAGCGCCGATTCCTCCTACGAGCAGTACTTC. This codes for CSARTSADSSYEQYF.

This clonotype was observed a few times. V and J are TRBV7-3 and TRBJ1-1; 9 positions match TRBD1. This CDR3 contains 13 residues. From germline, CDR1 is SGHTA and CDR2 FQGTGA. The V segment lost 5 bases and the J segment 6 bases; nucleotides outside the gene matches: 4. The CDR3 reads CASSDRQGAEAFF. As DNA, the CDR3 is TGTGCCAGCAGCGACCGACAGGGGGCTGAAGCTTTCTTT.

The chain is built from TRBV7-3 and TRBJ1-1; D not resolved. This CDR3 comprises 14 residues. From germline, CDR1 is SGHTA and CDR2 FQGTGA. V was cut by 1 base and J by 6 bases, with 12 bases left in between. The CDR3 coding sequence is TGTGCCAGCAGCTTAATCCCAATAAACCCTGAAGCTTTCTTT. It specifies CASSLIPINPEAFF.

A few counts support this clonotype. The rearrangement links TRBV6-5 to TRBJ2-7; no clear D gene. The DNA end favors TRBJ2-5, so the J call may be wrong. This CDR3 spans 13 amino acids. Germline V gene lookup returns CDR1 MNHEY and CDR2 SVGAGI. The CDR3 loop reads CASSYSKGETQYF. The CDR3 nucleotides read TGTGCCAGCAGTTACTCCAAAGGGGAGACCCAGTACTTC.

In its sample, this clonotype was seen a few times. The V call is TRBV5-5, the J call TRBJ1-2, with TRBD1 as a possible D gene (6 bases). The CDR3 consists of 15 residues. Germline-derived CDR1 and CDR2 are SGHKS and YYEKEE (reference sequence). The ends were cut back, 1 base at V and 5 bases at J, with 15 bases in the middle. The CDR3 bases are TGTGCCAGCAGCTTGTCAACAGGGAGCATGTATGGCTACACCTTC. It translates to CASSLSTGSMYGYTF.

The CDR3 loop is CSATGTNRTDTQYF. CDR3 DNA sequence: TGCAGTGCTACCGGGACTAACCGCACAGATACGCAGTATTTT. The rearrangement uses TRBV20-1 and TRBJ2-3, with 7 nucleotides matching TRBD2. The CDR3 extends over 14 amino acids. Trimming took 4 bases from V and 1 from J; bases not matched to a gene: 5. Looked up from germline, CDR1 is DFQATT and CDR2 is SNEGSKA (reference sequence).

The V call is TRBV7-9, the J call TRBJ1-1; TRBD1 agrees at 7 bases. Looked up from germline, CDR1 is SEHNR and CDR2 is FQNEAQ (reference sequence). The V gene end was trimmed by 6 bases and the J gene end by 6 bases; junction bases not matched to a gene: 4. The CDR3 totals 12 residues. The CDR3 is CASRTGISEAFF. The CDR3 coding sequence is TGTGCCAGCAGGACAGGGATCTCTGAAGCTTTCTTT.

The CDR3 coding sequence is TGTGCCATCAGTGACATCCGGGACAGGGGCGAAGAGACCCAGTACTTC. Translated: CAISDIRDRGEETQYF. The chain links TRBV10-3 to TRBJ2-5; the match to TRBD1 covers 10 bases. The germline CDR1 and CDR2 sequences are ENHRY and SYGVKD. CDR3 size: 16 residues. V lost 3 bases, J lost 3 bases, and 7 bases stayed unmatched.

The gene calls are TRBV6-6 and TRBJ2-5; possibly TRBD1 or TRBD2 for D (5 bases each). The J call could be wrong; TRBJ2-7 is a better fit for the DNA end. From germline, CDR1 is MNHNY and CDR2 SVGAGI (reference sequence). The CDR3 covers 12 residues. CDR3 sequence (DNA): TGTGCCAGCAGATGGGGGTCGGCCGAGCAGTACTTC. It encodes CASRWGSAEQYF.

Concerning this clonotype: The junction and the germline gene differ at one end; a read error may be behind it. V and J are TRBV6-2 or TRBV6-3 and TRBJ2-3; no firm D call. The CDR3 is 10 amino acids. CDR1 is MNHEY, CDR2 SVGEGT, per germline. CDR3 in DNA: TGTGCCAGCAGTGCAGATACGCAGAATTTT. It codes for CASSADTQNF.

This clonotype has more than one count but fewer than ten. The CDR3: CASRAGTGFSEQYF. DNA of the CDR3: TGTGCCAGCAGAGCCGGGACAGGGTTCTCTGAGCAGTACTTC. This sequence joins TRBV2 and TRBJ2-5; 9 positions match TRBD1. The CDR3 consists of 14 residues. V was pared by 6 bases and J by 11 bases, with 13 bases of the junction left unmatched. In germline, CDR1 is SNHLY, CDR2 FYNNEI. Drawing the rest from reference TRBV2 and TRBJ2-5, the complete variable domain is EPEVTQTPSHQVTQMGQEVILRCVPISNHLYFYWYRQILGQKVEFLVSFYNNEISEKSEIFDDQFSVERPDGSNFTLKIRSTKLEDSAMYFCASRAGTGFSEQYFGPGTRLLVL.

The J gene is TRBJ2-3, the V gene TRBV12-3 or TRBV12-4; 10 positions agree with TRBD2. The CDR3 consists of 14 residues. J gave up 3 bases and V 9 bases, and 6 bases lay outside the gene matches. The CDR3 sequence is CASRISGRTDTQYF. In nucleotides, the CDR3 is TGTGCCAGTAGGATTAGCGGGAGGACAGATACGCAGTATTTT.

The V and J genes are TRBV29-1 and TRBJ2-1; 9 bases agree with TRBD1. The CDR3 contains 16 residues. The ends lost 2 bases at V and 4 bases at J; junction bases unmatched: 9. CDR1 is SQVTM, CDR2 ANQGSEA, per germline. CDR3 loop: CSVERPGTGKYNEQFF. In nucleotides, the CDR3 is TGCAGCGTTGAAAGACCCGGGACAGGGAAGTACAATGAGCAGTTCTTC.

The chain links TRBV7-9 to TRBJ2-3; D tentatively reads TRBD1 or TRBD2 (6 bases each). This CDR3 is built from 15 residues. Germline assignment: CDR1 SEHNR and CDR2 FQNEAQ (reference sequence). V was shortened by 5 bases and J by 3 bases, with 15 bases between the two germline ends. CDR3 amino acids: CASSPLGGTTDTQYF. CDR3 DNA: TGTGCCAGCAGCCCCCTCGGCGGGACAACAGATACGCAGTATTTT.

This clonotype was seen only a few times. The CDR3, as DNA: TGCAGTGCGCGCTGGACAGTCACAGATACGCAGTATTTT. Its protein is CSARWTVTDTQYF. The chain is built from TRBV20-1 and TRBJ2-3; D might be TRBD1 (6 bases). There are 13 residues in the CDR3. Trimming stripped 6 bases from V and 2 bases from J, with 12 bases between. Per the germline V gene, CDR1 is DFQATT and CDR2 is SNEGSKA (reference sequence).

J is TRBJ2-7 and V is TRBV7-9; D unresolved. Germline V gene lookup returns CDR1 SEHNR and CDR2 FQNEAQ (reference sequence). V was pared by 1 base and J by 6 bases, with 13 bases between. This CDR3 spans 14 amino acids. The CDR3 spells CASSLGPTRCEQYF. The DNA of the CDR3 is TGTGCCAGCAGCTTAGGGCCGACTCGCTGCGAGCAGTACTTC.

This chain connects TRBV28 to TRBJ1-1; D is uncertain. Germline loops: CDR1 MDHEN, CDR2 SYDVKM. Deletions cut 5 bases from V and 3 bases from J, with 13 bases between. CDR3 length equals 14 residues. The CDR3 nucleotides read TGTGCCAGCAGTCCCCCCGGGAGGGACACTGAAGCTTTCTTT. Protein sequence: CASSPPGRDTEAFF.

This sequence joins TRBV4-2 and TRBJ2-7, with 10 bases identical to TRBD2. V lost 4 bases to trimming and J lost 3 bases; unmatched junction nucleotides: 12. CDR1 is LGHNA, CDR2 YNFKEQ, per germline. The CDR3 spans 17 residues. The DNA of the CDR3 is TGTGCCAGCAGCCCCAAGGAGCTAGCGGGAGAAATCTACGAGCAGTACTTC. It translates to CASSPKELAGEIYEQYF.

The rearrangement links TRBV20-1 to TRBJ2-1; D is uncertain. V dropped 0 bases and J dropped 6 bases, with 15 bases sitting between them. The germline CDR1 and CDR2 sequences are DFQATT and SNEGSKA (reference sequence). This CDR3 is built from 15 residues. The CDR3 DNA is TGCAGTGCTAGAGATTTGTCAACCGCTCCCAATGAGCAGTTCTTC. Amino acid sequence: CSARDLSTAPNEQFF.

This clonotype was found a few times. This sequence joins TRBV12-3 or TRBV12-4 and TRBJ2-5; D gene ambiguous. There are 12 residues in the CDR3. Trimming removed 2 bases from V and 4 bases from J, with 5 bases in between. CDR3 region: CASSLNVETQYF. DNA of the CDR3: TGTGCCAGCAGTTTAAACGTAGAGACCCAGTACTTC.

The CDR3: CAISESQGWTLGTEAFF. The CDR3 DNA reads TGTGCCATCAGTGAGTCCCAGGGTTGGACGCTTGGCACTGAAGCTTTCTTT. The V call is TRBV10-3, the J call TRBJ1-1; weak D call: TRBD1 (5 bases). CDR1 ENHRY and CDR2 SYGVKD come from the germline V gene. This CDR3 spans 17 amino acids. V was clipped by 0 bases and J by 4 bases, with 18 bases between them.

This clonotype was recorded a few times. CDR3 sequence reads: CSASLDGRGQETQYF. The CDR3 DNA sequence: TGCAGTGCTAGCCTTGACGGGAGAGGCCAAGAGACCCAGTACTTC. The V gene is TRBV20-1, the J gene TRBJ2-5; tentative D call: TRBD2 (6 bases). This CDR3 spans 15 amino acids. Between the trimmed V and J ends, which lost 3 bases and 1 base, there was a span of 15 bases. Germline CDR1 DFQATT, CDR2 SNEGSKA (reference sequence).

This clonotype was observed a few times. This chain's CDR3 is CSARAASAGVALHEQYF. In nucleotides, the CDR3 is TGCAGTGCTAGAGCGGCGAGTGCGGGAGTGGCCCTCCACGAGCAGTACTTC. The gene calls are TRBV20-1 and TRBJ2-7; 7 nucleotides agree with TRBD2. J gave up 5 bases and V 1 base, and 17 bases lay outside the gene matches. Germline CDR1 reads DFQATT; CDR2 reads SNEGSKA (reference sequence). CDR3 length: 17 residues.

The chain employs TRBV19 and TRBJ2-4, with 13 positions matching TRBD2. The J call may be wrong; the DNA end is better matched by TRBJ2-7. Germline V gives CDR1 LNHDA, CDR2 SQIVND (reference sequence). The CDR3 consists of 15 residues. CDR3 protein: CASSMGLAGRHEQYF. In DNA, the CDR3 is TGTGCCAGTAGTATGGGACTAGCGGGAAGGCACGAGCAGTACTTC.

Many counts were recorded for this clonotype. This chain links TRBV7-3 with TRBJ2-3; unclear D gene. The length of the CDR3 is 13 residues. Germline CDR1 is SGHTA and CDR2 is FQGTGA. Deletions cut 1 base from V and 1 base from J, with 3 bases between. The CDR3 DNA sequence: TGTGCCAGCAGCTTAATTCGCACAGATACGCAGTATTTT. Translation gives CASSLIRTDTQYF.

This clonotype was observed a few times. J is TRBJ2-3 and V is TRBV5-1; perhaps TRBD2 as D (6 bases). Per the germline V gene, CDR1 is SGHRS and CDR2 is YFSETQ. The CDR3 runs to 16 residues. Trimming took off 0 bases at V and 2 bases at J, with 13 bases between the two ends. CDR3 sequence reads: CASSLDGSGYTDTQYF. For the CDR3, the DNA is TGCGCCAGCAGCTTGGACGGTAGCGGTTACACAGATACGCAGTATTTT.

The CDR3 sequence: CSAPRQGLRETQYF. Here the CDR3 DNA reads TGCAGTGCGCCTCGACAGGGTCTTAGAGAGACCCAGTACTTC. V usage is TRBV20-1 and J usage is TRBJ2-5; 7 bases line up with TRBD1. Trimming took 6 bases from V and 4 from J; bases not matched to a gene: 11. Germline values: CDR1 DFQATT, CDR2 SNEGSKA (reference sequence). CDR3 length: 14 amino acids.

The chain links TRBV6-6 to TRBJ1-5, with D unresolved. The germline CDR1 and CDR2 sequences are MNHNY and SVGAGI (reference sequence). This CDR3 has 11 residues. Trimming took 6 bases from V and 9 from J, leaving 9 bases between them. The chain's CDR3 is CASSVGGPQHF. For the CDR3, the DNA is TGTGCCAGCAGCGTGGGTGGGCCCCAGCATTTT.

This clonotype was detected ten times or more. The rearrangement joins TRBV7-9 to TRBJ2-1, with D perhaps TRBD1 or TRBD2 (6 bases each). Germline CDR1 is SEHNR and CDR2 is FQNEAQ (reference sequence). The ends were cut back, 5 bases at V and 8 bases at J, with 19 bases in the middle. The CDR3 runs to 15 residues. In nucleotides, the CDR3 is TGTGCCAGCAGCGGGGGGCAGGCTAATCTGCATGAGCAGTTCTTC. This gives the protein CASSGGQANLHEQFF.

This sequence joins TRBV30 and TRBJ2-3; 10 bases line up with TRBD2. CDR3 length: 15 residues. V shed 3 bases and J 5 bases; nucleotides not matched to a gene: 8. Germline assignment: CDR1 GTSNPN and CDR2 SVGIG (reference sequence). CDR3 nucleotides: TGTGCCTGGAGAGCCGGGACTAGCGCTGAAGATACGCAGTATTTT. This codes for CAWRAGTSAEDTQYF.